This T cell receptor beta chain was sequenced for a study of persistence of HIV-infected CD4 T cells. Of note for this clone: Its specificity is not known.

This CDR3 region has 14 residues. Per the germline V gene, CDR1 is LNHNV and CDR2 is YYDKDF (reference sequence). Losses at the gene ends were 3 bases for V and 4 bases for J; bases not matched to a gene: 4. Nonspecific anti-CD3/anti-CD28 bead stimulation represents the broad CD4+ T cell repertoire. Responding CD4+ T cells were sorted by upregulation of both CD40 ligand and CD69. Sequencing used immunoSEQ version 4 in survey mode. TCRdb keeps only in-frame clones here, not all; method: immunoSEQ multiplex PCR. This sample has about 46,000 clones, with around 89% found just once. The input for sequencing was CD4+ T cells sorted from PBMCs after approximately 19-hour stimulation, taken from a patient who received antiretroviral therapy. The chain uses TRBV15 and TRBJ1-2; 8 positions agree with TRBD1. The receptor comes from an adult woman with HIV who was CMV-seropositive. The CDR3 DNA reads TGTGCCACCAGCAGTCCCGGACAGGGCTATGGCTACACCTTC. Translated, it gives CATSSPGQGYGYTF.